The rows below give T cell receptor beta chains drawn from one sample of a study of regulatory T cells in long-lasting Graves disease. MiXCR, applied by TCRdb to the multiplex PCR reads, yields one record per CDR3 protein. The sample has roughly 400,000 distinct CDR3 sequences; 21% are singletons. This specimen was peripheral blood mononuclear cells (PBMCs), taken when the disease was refractory, from a patient treated with antithyroid drugs. These receptors came from a female donor with Graves disease. Each CDR3 is given with its conserved first and last residue. Each record gives: J gene, clone size, V gene, D gene, CDR3 protein, CDR3 DNA. A D gene is named only where the DNA matches it firmly. Clone size is shown for a subset of rows, as once, few, many or a class of expanded clone.

TRBJ1-3,NA,TRBV12-3/TRBV12-4,NA,CASSLFGGHRGNTICF,TGTGCCAGCAGTTTATTCGGGGGGCACCGTGGAAACACCATATGTTTT
TRBJ2-7,many,TRBV7-8,NA,CASSLAGQHGQYF,TGTGCCAGCAGCTTAGCCGGACAGCACGGGCAGTACTTC
TRBJ2-5,many,TRBV12-3/TRBV12-4,TRBD2,CASSLRLAVQETQYF,TGTGCCAGCAGTTTGCGACTAGCGGTACAAGAGACCCAGTACTTC
TRBJ2-7,NA,TRBV19,TRBD2,CASSTFREGGYEQYF,TGTGCCAGTAGTACCTTTCGGGAGGGCGGCTACGAGCAGTACTTC
TRBJ2-7,many,TRBV20-1,TRBD2,CSAVAGGVSYEQYF,TGCAGTGCCGTGGCGGGAGGGGTTAGTTACGAGCAGTACTTC
TRBJ2-4,few,TRBV7-2,TRBD1,CASSLATGAVTAKNIQYF,TGTGCCAGCAGCTTAGCTACAGGGGCGGTTACGGCCAAAAACATTCAGTACTTC
TRBJ2-2,NA,TRBV15,NA,CATGIPGPVNTGELFF,TGTGCCACCGGCATTCCGGGACCGGTAAACACCGGGGAGCTGTTTTTT
TRBJ1-2,few,TRBV10-2,NA,CASIMGGGGAGGYTF,TGCGCCAGCATCATGGGAGGGGGGGGCGCCGGTGGCTACACCTTC
TRBJ2-7,NA,TRBV11-2,NA,CASSLTRGAEQYF,TGTGCCAGCAGCTTAACCAGGGGAGCCGAGCAGTACTTC
TRBJ2-7,many,TRBV27,TRBD2,CASSLSGRTYEQYF,TGTGCCAGCAGTTTAAGCGGGAGGACCTACGAGCAGTACTTC
TRBJ2-2,NA,TRBV29-1,NA,CSVGGLLNTGELFF,TGCAGCGTTGGCGGACTTTTGAACACCGGGGAGCTGTTTTTT
TRBJ1-6,few,TRBV9,NA,CASSAGDRGVQGGGSPLHF,TGTGCCAGCAGCGCAGGGGACCGGGGGGTACAGGGAGGAGGTTCACCCCTCCACTTT
TRBJ2-3,few,TRBV12-5,TRBD1,CASGTGADTQYF,TGTGCTAGTGGAACAGGGGCAGATACGCAGTATTTT
TRBJ2-3,once,TRBV19,NA,CASSVDKMSTDTQYF,TGTGCCAGTAGTGTTGACAAGATGAGCACAGATACGCAGTATTTT
TRBJ1-2,NA,TRBV12-3/TRBV12-4,TRBD1,CASSLRTGGWSYGYTF,TGTGCCAGCAGTTTAAGGACAGGCGGGTGGTCCTATGGCTACACCTTC
TRBJ2-3,NA,TRBV20-1,NA,CSARDFRSDTQYF,TGCAGTGCTAGAGACTTCAGGTCAGATACGCAGTATTTT
TRBJ1-1,many,TRBV18,NA,CASSSVNTEAFF,TGTGCCAGCTCATCGGTGAACACTGAAGCTTTCTTT
TRBJ1-2,few,TRBV19,TRBD1,CASSRDRAWNYGYTF,TGTGCCAGTAGTCGAGACAGGGCATGGAACTATGGCTACACCTTC
TRBJ2-5,many,TRBV5-5,TRBD1,CASSRTGFQETQYF,TGTGCCAGCAGCAGGACAGGATTCCAAGAGACCCAGTACTTC
TRBJ1-3,NA,TRBV6-1,NA,CASSTVLGTSGNTIYF,TGTGCCAGCAGCACCGTCTTGGGCACCTCTGGAAACACCATATATTTT
TRBJ1-3,NA,TRBV20-1,NA,CSASHSAAFAGNTIYF,TGCAGTGCTAGTCACTCCGCCGCATTTGCTGGAAACACCATATATTTT
TRBJ1-4,NA,TRBV19,TRBD1,CASNRDSGEKLFF,TGTGCCAGTAATCGGGACAGCGGCGAAAAACTGTTTTTT
TRBJ1-1,NA,TRBV4-1,NA,CASSQDRVQGEAFF,TGCGCCAGCAGCCAAGATAGGGTACAGGGTGAAGCTTTCTTT
TRBJ1-5,few,TRBV10-2,NA,CASSENWEPQHF,TGCGCCAGCAGTGAAAATTGGGAGCCCCAGCATTTT
TRBJ2-1,NA,TRBV27,NA,CASRPLGTISDEQFF,TGTGCCAGCAGACCCCTCGGGACAATATCGGATGAGCAGTTCTTC
TRBJ2-2,few,TRBV19,NA,CASRKPGTKTGELFF,TGTGCCAGTAGAAAACCGGGGACAAAGACCGGGGAGCTGTTTTTT
TRBJ1-2,many,TRBV12-3/TRBV12-4,NA,CASSRDGFYGYTF,TGTGCCAGCAGTAGGGACGGATTCTATGGCTACACCTTC
TRBJ1-1,many,TRBV28,NA,CASSRPGHIEAFF,TGTGCCAGCAGTCGACCCGGTCACATTGAAGCTTTCTTT
TRBJ2-7,many,TRBV12-3/TRBV12-4,NA,CASSFRGNSYEQYF,TGTGCCAGCAGTTTCCGGGGGAATAGTTACGAGCAGTACTTC
TRBJ2-1,few,TRBV7-3,NA,CASSLTGFEQRYNEQFF,TGTGCCAGCAGCTTAACGGGTTTCGAACAGAGGTACAATGAGCAGTTCTTC
TRBJ1-4,NA,TRBV5-1,NA,CASSVQGEKLFF,TGCGCCAGCAGCGTCCAGGGGGAAAAACTGTTTTTT
TRBJ1-2,many,TRBV6-1,NA,CASSGNSRVGYTF,TGTGCCAGCAGTGGGAACAGCCGTGTCGGCTACACCTTC
TRBJ2-2,many,TRBV28,TRBD2,CASSQLTSGSTGELFF,TGTGCCAGCAGCCAACTGACTAGCGGGTCCACCGGGGAGCTGTTTTTT
TRBJ1-2,many,TRBV5-1,NA,CASSDGGYGYTF,TGCGCCAGCAGCGACGGGGGATATGGCTACACCTTC
TRBJ2-5,many,TRBV28,NA,CASSSRQGGWETQYF,TGTGCCAGCAGTTCGAGACAGGGAGGTTGGGAGACCCAGTACTTC
TRBJ2-3,NA,TRBV3-1,TRBD1,CASSQAGTASTDTQYF,TGTGCCAGCAGCCAAGCAGGGACAGCTAGCACAGATACGCAGTATTTT
TRBJ2-3,few,TRBV5-1,TRBD1,CASSSGQDISTDTQYF,TGCGCCAGCAGCTCAGGACAGGACATCAGCACAGATACGCAGTATTTT
TRBJ1-5,NA,TRBV6-4,NA,CASSVGFGQPQHF,TGTGCCAGCAGTGTTGGGTTTGGTCAGCCCCAGCATTTT
TRBJ2-4,few,TRBV4-1,TRBD2,CASSPLLIAGIAKNIQYF,TGCGCCAGCAGTCCTTTATTGATAGCGGGAATAGCCAAAAACATTCAGTACTTC
TRBJ2-7,once,TRBV5-1,TRBD2,CASSLEGREGEQYF,TGCGCCAGCAGCTTGGAGGGCAGGGAGGGAGAGCAGTACTTC